This TCR beta chain was observed in a study of shared clonotypes between healthy human individuals. Points from the study as a whole: Deeper or shallower sequencing was expected to change how clonotypes are shared among donors.

From germline, CDR1 is SGHTA and CDR2 FQGNSA. The CDR3 runs to 15 residues. The ends were cut back, 2 bases at V and 7 bases at J, with 15 bases in the middle. A note on this clone: What it binds is not known.

Method: immunoSEQ multiplex PCR; TCRdb's copy keeps in-frame clones and lacks some. The sample lists 950,000 to 1,200,000 clones; around 77% were seen once. The sample was memory CD4+ T cells from PBMCs. As for subset: CD45RA-negative fraction. J is TRBJ2-4 and V is TRBV7-2, with D possibly being TRBD2 (7 bases). This TCR was recovered from a man aged 18 to 35 in good health. Some clones in this sample may be carry-over from other donors' samples. The CDR3 DNA sequence: TGTGCCAGCAGCTTAAGTACGGGGGGCAGGAACATTCAGTACTTC. Translation gives CASSLSTGGRNIQYF.